This is a list of T cell receptor beta chains from one sample in a study of blood T cells in healthy people across ages. TCRdb reanalysed the 5' RACE reads using MiXCR and keeps one entry per CDR3 protein. This repertoire shows 750,000 to 950,000 distinct CDR3 sequences, 25% to 35% found once; its top ten account for approximately 10%. The data also belong to a second study, concerning T cells of mothers and their children.

Sequencing used blood. The receptors stem from a woman aged 40 to 50 in good health. CDR3s include the opening cysteine and the closing phenylalanine or tryptophan. A D gene is named only where the DNA matches it firmly. Clone size is given for some rows only: seen once, a few or many times, or a class if the clone is expanded.

>TRBD2|many|TRBV7-2|TRBJ2-3
TGTGCCAGCAGCCTAGGGGACTACCGTTTCACAGATACGCAGTATTTT
CASSLGDYRFTDTQYF
>NA|few|TRBV18|TRBJ1-5
TGTGCCAGCCCACCAGGGCCGAATCAGCCCCAGCATTTT
CASPPGPNQPQHF
>TRBD2|many|TRBV7-3|TRBJ2-1
TGTGCCAGCAGCCCCAAACTAGCGGGCTACAATGAGCAGTTCTTC
CASSPKLAGYNEQFF
>NA|NA|TRBV12-5|TRBJ2-7
TGTGCTAGTGGTTTGGTCTGTCCGACCGACGAGCAGTACTTC
CASGLVCPTDEQYF
>NA|few|TRBV19|TRBJ2-7
TGTGCCAGTAGTATTCGTCACAGCTACGAGCAGTACTTC
CASSIRHSYEQYF
>NA|NA|TRBV20-1|TRBJ2-2
TGCAGTGCTAGCCGCGCCGGGACGGCGGCACTAAACACCGGGGAGCTGTTTTTT
CSASRAGTAALNTGELFF
>NA|few|TRBV7-8|TRBJ2-5
TGTGCCAGCAGCTTATGGCGGGGCCCGCGGGAGACCCAGTACTTC
CASSLWRGPRETQYF
>TRBD2|NA|TRBV5-5|TRBJ2-3
TGTGCCAGCAGCTTGGGACTAGCGGTTTCATCTAGTACGCAGTATTTT
CASSLGLAVSSSTQYF
>NA|many|TRBV12-3/TRBV12-4|TRBJ1-2
TGTGCCAGCAGCCTTACTCACGTAGGCTACACCTTC
CASSLTHVGYTF
>TRBD2|many|TRBV29-1|TRBJ2-7
TGCAGCGCCTATGGGGGGGGCTACGAGCAGTACTTC
CSAYGGGYEQYF
>NA|many|TRBV12-3/TRBV12-4|TRBJ2-3
TGTGCCAGCAGTCATACGGGAGGCACAGATACGCAGTATTTT
CASSHTGGTDTQYF
>TRBD1|few|TRBV4-3|TRBJ1-2
TGCGCCAGCAGCCAAGATCTAGGGACAGCCAACTATGGCTACACCTTC
CASSQDLGTANYGYTF
>NA|few|TRBV20-1|TRBJ2-7
TGCAGTGCTAGTAGTGGGGGGCGCTCCTACGAGCAGTACTTC
CSASSGGRSYEQYF
>NA|NA|TRBV29-1|TRBJ2-1
TGCAGCGTAGGGGGAGGGGTAATCTCTTCCGACAATGAGCAGTTCTTC
CSVGGGVISSDNEQFF
>NA|many|TRBV7-2|TRBJ1-1
TGTGCCAGCAGCTGGGGGGGGACAGAAGCTTTCTTT
CASSWGGTEAFF
>NA|few|TRBV12-3/TRBV12-4|TRBJ2-1
TGTGCCAGCAGTTTAGTTAAGGGGGGCGAGCAGTTCTTC
CASSLVKGGEQFF
>NA|NA|TRBV28|TRBJ1-2
TGTGCCACCAGTTTGGAGACACTTGGCTACACCTTC
CATSLETLGYTF
>NA|few|TRBV9|TRBJ2-7
TGTGCCAGCAGCGTCGGGGAAGGCCCCTACGAGCAGTACTTC
CASSVGEGPYEQYF
>NA|few|TRBV5-1|TRBJ1-5
TGCGCCAGCAGCTTGGACGGTCCTAGCAATCAGCCCCAGCATTTT
CASSLDGPSNQPQHF
>NA|many|TRBV7-2|TRBJ2-7
TGTGCCAGCAGCTCCAACAACGGTTACGAGCAGTACTTC
CASSSNNGYEQYF
>NA|NA|TRBV5-1|TRBJ2-7
TGCGCCAGCAGCGGTCTGAGGTTTGCCCTTATCGAGCAGTACTTC
CASSGLRFALIEQYF
>TRBD2|few|TRBV29-1|TRBJ2-7
TGCAGCGTCCGACCGGGACTAGCTCTTATCTCCTACAATGAGCAGTACTTC
CSVRPGLALISYNEQYF
>NA|few|TRBV4-1|TRBJ1-1
TGCGCCAGCAGCCCCCAGGGACGTGTGAACACTGAAGCTTTCTTT
CASSPQGRVNTEAFF
>TRBD1|NA|TRBV10-3|TRBJ2-3
TGTGCCATCAGTGACTCCGGGACAGGGATAGATACGCAGTATTTT
CAISDSGTGIDTQYF
>NA|NA|TRBV15|TRBJ1-1
TGTGCCACCAGCAGGTCCGGGACACAGAACACTGAAGCTTTCTTT
CATSRSGTQNTEAFF
>NA|few|TRBV7-3|TRBJ2-1
TGTGCCAGCAGCTCTTTAGGCGGCCTAGCGACCTACAATGAGCAGTTCTTC
CASSSLGGLATYNEQFF
>TRBD1|NA|TRBV12-3/TRBV12-4|TRBJ2-2
TGTGCCAGCAGATACTGCCCATTGGGACAGGGTTGGTCCGGGGAGCTGTTTTTT
CASRYCPLGQGWSGELFF
>NA|NA|TRBV12-3/TRBV12-4|TRBJ1-5
TGTGCCAGCAGGCCTGACAGCCCCAATCAGCCCCAGCATTTT
CASRPDSPNQPQHF
>NA|many|TRBV20-1|TRBJ2-5
TGCAGTCCGATCGTAACAGGGTTGGAGACCCAGTACTTC
CSPIVTGLETQYF